Each of the 25 T cell receptor beta chains below was sequenced from the same sample in a study of OX40 agonist ivuxolimab in advanced cancers. Some clones are missing from TCRdb's copy, which holds only in-frame ones; the method was immunoSEQ multiplex PCR. Of tens of thousands of clones listed, under 90% were seen once; the top ten hold 6.9%. Sequenced material: CD4+ or CD8+ T cells sorted from blood, taken in a trial of the OX40 agonist ivuxolimab. These receptors originate from an adult with an advanced solid tumor such as melanoma, head and neck, liver or kidney cancer.

This rearrangement joins TRBV9 to TRBJ2-2; 8 bases are a match to TRBD2. V gave up 3 bases and J gave up 7 bases; unmatched junction bases: 17. Germline V gene lookup returns CDR1 SGDLS and CDR2 YYNGEE. This CDR3 is 18 amino acids long. CDR3 in amino acids: CASSARGTRYRDIGELFF. The CDR3, as DNA: TGTGCCAGCAGCGCGAGGGGGACTAGGTACAGGGATATCGGGGAGCTGTTTTTT.

This clone was counted once. The chain uses TRBV5-6 and TRBJ2-7, with D possibly being TRBD1 (6 bases). CDR3 size: 16 residues. V lost 4 bases and J 0 bases, leaving 17 bases between the germline ends. Germline-derived CDR1 and CDR2 are SGHDT and YYEEEE. The CDR3 is CASSPGPGAYSYEQYF. The CDR3 bases are TGTGCCAGCAGCCCGGGCCCAGGGGCCTACTCCTACGAGCAGTACTTC.

V usage is TRBV7-3 and J usage is TRBJ2-7; no definite D call. The CDR3 loop spans 14 amino acids. With 3 bases removed from V and 2 bases from J, the gap between germline ends came to 11 bases. Germline-derived CDR1 and CDR2 are SGHTA and FQGTGA. Written as DNA, the CDR3 is TGTGCCAGCAGCTTGGGCCCACACACCTACGAGCAGTACTTC. It encodes CASSLGPHTYEQYF.

This chain uses TRBV19 with TRBJ2-1, with 8 bases fitting TRBD2. The length of the CDR3 is 13 residues. Per the germline V gene, CDR1 is LNHDA and CDR2 is SQIVND (reference sequence). V lost 8 bases to trimming and J lost 6 bases; unmatched junction nucleotides: 6. The CDR3 spells CASGIAGINEQFF. The CDR3 nucleotides are TGTGCCAGTGGAATAGCGGGGATCAATGAGCAGTTCTTC.

This clone was detected a few times. The rearrangement uses TRBV19 and TRBJ1-2; 8 bases align to TRBD1. The V segment lost 6 bases and the J segment 6 bases; nucleotides outside the gene matches: 9. The CDR3 contains 14 residues. In germline, CDR1 is LNHDA, CDR2 SQIVND (reference sequence). Here the CDR3 reads CASRARGRLNGYTF. The CDR3 DNA reads TGTGCCAGTAGGGCCAGGGGGCGCCTGAATGGCTACACCTTC.

CDR3 sequence (DNA): TGCAGCGTTCTGGTCCGGGGGGGTCATGGCTACACCTTC. This codes for CSVLVRGGHGYTF. The chain combines TRBV29-1 with TRBJ1-2; D may be TRBD1 (5 bases). Germline V gene lookup returns CDR1 SQVTM and CDR2 ANQGSEA. The CDR3 has 13 residues. V gave up 5 bases and J gave up 6 bases, with 16 bases separating them.

The CDR3 reads CASSWGPPGQGETQYF. Written as DNA, the CDR3 is TGCGCCAGCAGCTGGGGGCCTCCGGGACAGGGGGAGACCCAGTACTTC. The V gene is TRBV5-1, the J gene TRBJ2-5; 10 positions agree with TRBD1. The CDR3 spans 16 residues. Germline V lookup: CDR1 SGHRS, CDR2 YFSETQ. J gave up 5 bases and V 3 bases, and 10 bases lay outside the gene matches. Complete variable domain (other parts from reference TRBV5-1 and TRBJ2-5): KAGVTQTPRYLIKTRGQQVTLSCSPISGHRSVSWYQQTPGQGLQFLFEYFSETQRNKGNFPGRFSGRQFSNSRSEMNVSTLELGDSALYLCASSWGPPGQGETQYFGPGTRLLVL.

The genes are TRBV25-1 and TRBJ2-1; TRBD2 matches at 7 bases. Germline CDR1 MGHDK, CDR2 SYGVNS. Unmatched junction bases numbered 19, after V lost 5 bases and J lost 6 bases. There are 18 residues in the CDR3. CDR3 protein: CASSLHRDLRLASNEQFF. DNA of the CDR3: TGTGCCAGCAGTCTACACCGGGACCTTAGACTAGCAAGCAATGAGCAGTTCTTC.

The chain combines TRBV7-2 with TRBJ2-7; 11 positions match TRBD1. CDR1 is SGHTA, CDR2 FQGNSA, per germline. This CDR3 comprises 16 residues. V dropped 0 bases and J dropped 7; count of bases not matched to a gene: 8. Here the CDR3 reads CASSLAGTGGPLEQYF. The CDR3 DNA reads TGTGCCAGCAGCTTAGCGGGGACAGGGGGACCTCTTGAGCAGTACTTC. The whole variable domain, remainder taken from reference TRBV7-2 and TRBJ2-7, is GAGVSQSPSNKVTEKGKDVELRCDPISGHTALYWYRQSLGQGLEFLIYFQGNSAPDKSGLPSDRFSAERTGGSVSTLTIQRTQQEDSAVYLCASSLAGTGGPLEQYFGPGTRLTVT.

The chain has TRBV13 and TRBJ1-1; TRBD1 matches 9 bases. The CDR3 extends over 15 amino acids. The V gene end was trimmed by 3 bases and the J gene end by 1 base; junction bases not matched to a gene: 3. CDR1 and CDR2 (germline): PRHDT, FYEKMQ (reference sequence). The CDR3 sequence: CASSLGDRANTEAFF. The CDR3, as DNA: TGTGCCAGCAGCTTGGGGGACAGGGCGAACACTGAAGCTTTCTTT.

In its sample, this clone was seen once. This chain uses TRBV7-2 with TRBJ2-1; D is perhaps TRBD1 (5 bases). Trimming stripped 1 base from V and 4 bases from J, with 23 bases between. Per germline, CDR1 SGHTA and CDR2 FQGNSA. The CDR3 covers 19 residues. For the CDR3, the DNA is TGTGCCAGCAGCTTAGACGCGAGACAGACAGCCTCAACTTACAATGAGCAGTTCTTC. It specifies CASSLDARQTASTYNEQFF.

This clone was seen a few times. The chain joins TRBV5-1 to TRBJ2-3; 8 positions agree with TRBD1. The germline CDR1 and CDR2 sequences are SGHRS and YFSETQ. After removal of 1 base from V and 3 bases from J, the junction contained 4 bases not matched to a gene. The CDR3 is 15 residues long. The CDR3 spells CASSLKGTGTDTQYF. CDR3 bases: TGCGCCAGCAGCTTGAAGGGGACAGGAACAGATACGCAGTATTTT.

This rearrangement joins TRBV12-5 to TRBJ2-5; no clear D gene. The CDR3 extends over 14 amino acids. V lost 5 bases and J lost 7, with 17 bases in between. CDR1 LGHNT and CDR2 FRNRAP come from the germline V gene. Written as DNA, the CDR3 is TGTGCTAGTGGTCGCATAGAGCACAAGGGGACCCAGTACTTC. Its protein product is CASGRIEHKGTQYF.

CDR3 nucleotides: TGCGCCAGCAGCTTAGTTGGAAACGTCCAAGAGACCCAGTACTTC. Amino acids: CASSLVGNVQETQYF. The chain uses TRBV5-1 and TRBJ2-5; D uncertain. The V end was cut by 2 bases, the J end by 1 base, with 12 bases between. The CDR3 contains 15 residues. Germline V gene data show CDR1 as SGHRS and CDR2 as YFSETQ.

This clone appeared a few times. The rearrangement uses TRBV7-9 and TRBJ1-1; TRBD1 is a possible D gene (5 bases). V dropped 8 bases and J dropped 3 bases, with 13 bases sitting between them. The CDR3 has 13 amino acids. Germline loops: CDR1 SEHNR, CDR2 FQNEAQ (reference sequence). CDR3 in amino acids: CASVGDGYTEAFF. The CDR3 DNA reads as TGTGCCAGCGTCGGGGACGGATACACTGAAGCTTTCTTT.

This chain uses TRBV10-3 with TRBJ1-6; TRBD1 agrees at 11 bases. Germline CDR1 reads ENHRY; CDR2 reads SYGVKD. The CDR3 is 15 amino acids. The V and J ends lost 4 bases and 8 bases, in that order; junction bases with no gene match: 4. The CDR3 is CAISGGTGGYSPLHF. The DNA of the CDR3 is TGTGCCATCAGTGGCGGGACAGGGGGTTATTCACCCCTCCACTTT.

This clone was seen a few times. The chain carries TRBV18 and TRBJ1-2, with a tentative D call TRBD1 (5 bases). Germline CDR1 and CDR2: KGHSH and LQKENI. The CDR3 loop spans 15 amino acids. Trimming left V 1 base short and J 4 bases short, with 13 bases between. CDR3 region: CASSPLAGERYGYTF. The CDR3 DNA reads as TGTGCCAGCTCACCACTCGCGGGGGAACGCTATGGCTACACCTTC.

In its sample, this clone was seen once. The V gene is TRBV2, the J gene TRBJ1-2; D is undetermined. The CDR3 has 13 amino acids. Germline V CDR1 and CDR2: SNHLY, FYNNEI. The V gene lost 8 bases and the J gene lost 0 bases, with 10 bases spanning the gap. The CDR3 region has the DNA TGTGCCAGCGGGGTGGATTCTAACTATGGCTACACCTTC. This translates into CASGVDSNYGYTF.

V usage is TRBV5-4 and J usage is TRBJ2-1; D may be TRBD2 (6 bases). CDR3 length equals 18 residues. The V and J ends lost 0 bases and 1 base respectively, with 17 bases between them. The V gene's germline CDR1 is SGHNT and CDR2 YYREEE (reference sequence). The CDR3 nucleotides are TGTGCCAGCAGCTTGGCCGGGTTTAGCGCGGGATCCTACAATGAGCAGTTCTTC. Translating gives CASSLAGFSAGSYNEQFF. The entire variable domain, with the rest obtained from reference TRBV5-4 and TRBJ2-1, is as follows: ETGVTQSPTHLIKTRGQQVTLRCSSQSGHNTVSWYQQALGQGPQFIFQYYREEENGRGNFPPRFSGLQFPNYSSELNVNALELDDSALYLCASSLAGFSAGSYNEQFFGPGTRLTVL.

The V and J genes are TRBV19 and TRBJ2-7, with TRBD1 matching 7 bases. The germline gives CDR1 LNHDA, CDR2 SQIVND (reference sequence). The CDR3 has 12 amino acids. With V trimmed by 8 bases and J by 2 bases, 3 bases remained unmatched. The chain's CDR3 is CASGTAPYEQYF. The CDR3 region has the DNA TGTGCCAGTGGGACAGCTCCCTACGAGCAGTACTTC.

V usage is TRBV4-3 and J usage is TRBJ2-5, with D possibly matching TRBD2 (5 bases). Per the germline V gene, CDR1 is LGHNA and CDR2 is YSLEER. The CDR3 loop spans 14 amino acids. The V end was cut by 4 bases, the J end by 5 bases, with 14 bases between. CDR3 protein: CASSPQAAGETQYF. CDR3 nucleotides: TGCGCCAGCAGCCCCCAAGCGGCCGGGGAGACCCAGTACTTC.

This clone was recorded once. This chain links TRBV30 with TRBJ2-5; possibly TRBD2 for D (5 bases). Germline CDR1 is GTSNPN and CDR2 is SVGIG (reference sequence). The ends were cut back, 2 bases at V and 9 bases at J, with 13 bases in the middle. This CDR3 is 12 amino acids long. CDR3 sequence reads: CAWSSGERAQYF. CDR3 DNA: TGTGCCTGGAGTAGCGGCGAACGGGCCCAGTACTTC.

This rearrangement joins TRBV7-2 to TRBJ2-7; D uncertain. Germline loops: CDR1 SGHTA, CDR2 FQGNSA. Trimming cost V 5 bases and J 4 bases, with 9 bases left between them. This CDR3 spans 12 amino acids. CDR3 nucleotide sequence: TGTGCCAGCAGCCGAAATCGATACGAGCAGTACTTC. This translates into CASSRNRYEQYF.

V is TRBV5-6 and J is TRBJ1-2; possibly TRBD1 for D (5 bases). The germline V gene has CDR1 SGHDT and CDR2 YYEEEE. This CDR3 comprises 14 residues. The germline V and J ends were trimmed by 1 base and 4 bases, with 11 bases remaining between them. For the CDR3, the DNA is TGTGCCAGCAGCTTGAGGGGACGGACCTATGGCTACACCTTC. Encoded protein: CASSLRGRTYGYTF.

J is TRBJ1-1 and V is TRBV11-1; TRBD1 agrees at 7 bases. The ends lost 2 bases at V and 5 bases at J; junction bases unmatched: 2. Germline CDR1 and CDR2: SGHAT and FQDESV (reference sequence). The CDR3 extends over 13 amino acids. The CDR3, as DNA: TGTGCCAGCAGCTTAATCAGGGGGACTGAAGCTTTCTTT. Protein: CASSLIRGTEAFF.